Shown below are 27 T cell receptor beta chains from a single sample sequenced in a study of early T cells in non-severe SARS-CoV-2 infection. MiXCR, run by TCRdb on the 5' RACE reads, gives a single entry per CDR3 protein. The sample has under 30,000 distinct CDR3 sequences; roughly 5% are singletons. The sample taken for sequencing was whole blood. These receptors were obtained from an adult who was a healthcare worker with PCR-confirmed SARS-CoV-2 infection or an uninfected control (not recorded which).

This clonotype has ten or more counts. CDR3 nucleotides: TGCGCCAGCAGCACAACAGGGGGTACTGAAGCTTTCTTT. Translated, it gives CASSTTGGTEAFF. V is TRBV5-1 and J is TRBJ1-1; 8 bases are a match to TRBD1. The CDR3 spans 13 residues. Germline V lookup: CDR1 SGHRS, CDR2 YFSETQ. Trimming took 4 bases from V and 5 from J; bases not matched to a gene: 4.

About this clonotype itself: This sequence may be a read error, since a much larger clone differs from it by one base. J is TRBJ2-3 and V is TRBV4-2; TRBD2 matches 7 bases. The CDR3 spans 16 residues. The junction had 12 bases not matched to a gene; V was cut back by 8 bases and J by 1 base. Germline CDR1 LGHNA, CDR2 YNFKEQ. CDR3 bases: TGTGCCAGCGGCACCTCTAGCGGACCTGGCACAGATACGCAGTATTTT. This codes for CASGTSSGPGTDTQYF.

This clonotype was recorded at least ten times. The rearrangement links TRBV20-1 to TRBJ2-7; D is possibly TRBD2 (6 bases). This CDR3 is built from 13 residues. Germline CDR1 reads DFQATT; CDR2 reads SNEGSKA (reference sequence). Trimming took 1 base from V and 4 from J, leaving 11 bases between them. The DNA for the CDR3 is TGCAGTGCTAGAGCTAGCGAGGGTTACGAGCAGTACTTC. This gives the protein CSARASEGYEQYF.

In this sample, this clonotype turned up many times. The V gene is TRBV6-6, the J gene TRBJ2-2; 8 bases align to TRBD1. Trimming cost V 0 bases and J 3 bases; bases outside gene matches: 9. Germline V lookup: CDR1 MNHNY, CDR2 SVGAGI (reference sequence). CDR3 length: 18 amino acids. The CDR3 DNA follows: TGTGCCAGCAGTTACTCGGAATATGAGACAGGGGACACCGGGGAGCTGTTTTTT. This gives the protein CASSYSEYETGDTGELFF.

At least ten counts were recorded for this clonotype. The rearrangement joins TRBV28 to TRBJ2-7; the D is unclear. CDR1 and CDR2 from the germline V gene are MDHEN and SYDVKM. The CDR3 is 14 amino acids. The V gene lost 2 bases and the J gene lost 0 bases, with 8 bases spanning the gap. CDR3 loop: CASSLVQPSYEQYF. The DNA of the CDR3 is TGTGCCAGCAGTTTAGTACAGCCCTCCTACGAGCAGTACTTC.

This clonotype has only a few counts. The V call is TRBV6-5, the J call TRBJ1-4; 10 bases are a match to TRBD1. Trimming at V came to 6 bases and at J to 7 bases, leaving 5 bases not matched to a gene. This CDR3 has 14 amino acids. Germline CDR1 MNHEY, CDR2 SVGAGI. For the CDR3, the DNA is TGTGCCAGCAGCCGGGACAGGGGCCTTGAAAAACTGTTTTTT. Amino acids: CASSRDRGLEKLFF.

This chain connects TRBV5-1 to TRBJ1-2; 7 bases match TRBD1. This CDR3 is built from 15 residues. The V and J ends lost 0 bases and 3 bases, in that order; junction bases with no gene match: 5. The V gene's germline CDR1 is SGHRS and CDR2 YFSETQ. As DNA, the CDR3 is TGCGCCAGCAGCTTGGGTCCAGGGGGAGACTATGGCTACACCTTC. Translating it yields CASSLGPGGDYGYTF.

The V and J genes are TRBV7-8 and TRBJ2-2; a possible D gene is TRBD1 (6 bases). The V end was cut by 4 bases, the J end by 2 bases, with 11 bases between. The CDR3 totals 15 residues. Germline V gives CDR1 SGHVS, CDR2 FQNEAQ. CDR3: CASSYRDTNTGELFF. CDR3 nucleotides: TGTGCCAGCAGCTACCGGGACACAAACACCGGGGAGCTGTTTTTT.

This clonotype is labeled medium-sized (0.01 to 0.1%). CDR3 nucleotides: TGCAGCGTTGTTTTGGGCTTAGGAGAGCAGTACTTC. Translation gives CSVVLGLGEQYF. The gene calls are TRBV29-1 and TRBJ2-7; no clear D gene. The CDR3 is 12 amino acids. Trimming cost V 4 bases and J 7 bases, with 14 bases left between them. Germline V lookup: CDR1 SQVTM, CDR2 ANQGSEA.

This clonotype was seen many times. J is TRBJ1-5 and V is TRBV27; D possibly corresponds to TRBD1 (5 bases). V shed 8 bases and J shed 7 bases, with 15 bases lying between them. This CDR3 region has 13 residues. Germline V CDR1 and CDR2: MNHEY, SMNVEV (reference sequence). The DNA for the CDR3 is TGTGCCAGCGGGAACGCCCAGGGACAGCCCCAGCATTTT. It specifies CASGNAQGQPQHF.

Many counts were recorded for this clonotype. The rearrangement joins TRBV9 to TRBJ2-1; 11 nucleotides agree with TRBD2. Germline lookup yields CDR1 SGDLS and CDR2 YYNGEE. Germline trimming cut 3 bases from V and 9 bases from J; bases unmatched to any gene: 2. This CDR3 spans 13 amino acids. The CDR3 nucleotides read TGTGCCAGCAGCGCGGGACTAGCGGCTGAGCAGTTCTTC. Its translation: CASSAGLAAEQFF.

This clonotype was observed at least ten times. The chain links TRBV2 to TRBJ2-7; 8 positions agree with TRBD1. The length of the CDR3 is 13 residues. The ends lost 6 bases at V and 8 bases at J; junction bases unmatched: 9. Germline CDR1 and CDR2: SNHLY and FYNNEI. CDR3 DNA: TGTGCCAGCAGCTCCGGGACAGGCCAGCAGCAGTACTTC. This translates into CASSSGTGQQQYF.

This clonotype was counted many times. The V gene is TRBV24-1, the J gene TRBJ2-2, with D perhaps matching TRBD1 (6 bases). Trimming cost V 4 bases and J 5 bases, with 13 bases left between them. Germline V gene lookup returns CDR1 KGHDR and CDR2 SFDVKD. The CDR3 is 15 residues long. The CDR3 coding sequence is TGTGCCACCAGTGACCCCAGGGGTCGTACCGGGGAGCTGTTTTTT. Protein: CATSDPRGRTGELFF.

This clonotype was detected ten times or more. The J gene is TRBJ2-1, the V gene TRBV7-9; 11 bases match TRBD2. CDR3 size: 16 residues. Germline V CDR1 and CDR2: SEHNR, FQNEAQ (reference sequence). Trimming cost V 4 bases and J 1 base; bases outside gene matches: 3. CDR3 sequence (DNA): TGTGCCAGCAGCTCGACTAGCGGGGTTTCCTACAATGAGCAGTTCTTC. It yields the protein CASSSTSGVSYNEQFF. The whole variable domain, filled in from reference TRBV7-9 and TRBJ2-1, reads DTGVSQNPRHKITKRGQNVTFRCDPISEHNRLYWYRQTLGQGPEFLTYFQNEAQLEKSRLLSDRFSAERPKGSFSTLEIQRTEQGDSAMYLCASSSTSGVSYNEQFFGPGTRLTVL.

This clonotype was seen only a few times. V and J are TRBV28 and TRBJ1-5, with 7 bases that match TRBD1. Trimming took 7 bases from V and 9 from J; bases not matched to a gene: 9. Germline CDR1 MDHEN, CDR2 SYDVKM. The CDR3 consists of 13 residues. In nucleotides, the CDR3 is TGTGCCAGCACCATACAGGGGTTTTGGCCCCAGCATTTT. Protein product: CASTIQGFWPQHF.

This clonotype was recorded many times. The genes are TRBV6-1 and TRBJ1-1; D is uncertain. The V gene lost 1 base and the J gene lost 8 bases, with 14 bases spanning the gap. The CDR3 loop spans 14 amino acids. CDR1 is MNHNS, CDR2 SASEGT, per germline. The CDR3 nucleotides read TGTGCCAGCAGTGAAGTGGAGGGCCGTGGGGAAGCTTTCTTT. Protein sequence: CASSEVEGRGEAFF.

This clonotype was observed many times. This sequence joins TRBV20-1 and TRBJ2-3; perhaps D is TRBD1 or TRBD2 (5 bases each). The V end lost 6 bases, the J end lost 5 bases, and 12 bases lay between the germline ends. This CDR3 has 12 residues. In germline, CDR1 is DFQATT, CDR2 SNEGSKA (reference sequence). DNA of the CDR3: TGCAGTGCCCTACTAGGGGTAGATACGCAGTATTTT. Translated: CSALLGVDTQYF.

The chain is built from TRBV6-5 and TRBJ2-2; TRBD2 matches at 7 bases. The CDR3 runs 15 residues. The V gene end was trimmed by 6 bases and the J gene end by 0 bases; junction bases not matched to a gene: 4. Germline CDR1 reads MNHEY; CDR2 reads SVGAGI. The CDR3 sequence is CASRVRGANTGELFF. DNA for the CDR3: TGTGCCAGCAGAGTCCGGGGGGCGAACACCGGGGAGCTGTTTTTT.

This clonotype was observed many times. The gene calls are TRBV12-3 or TRBV12-4 and TRBJ2-7; D not certain. Trimming removed 4 bases from V and 5 bases from J, with 15 bases in between. The CDR3 consists of 14 residues. CDR3 sequence (DNA): TGTGCCAGCAGTTCTAGATACGACGGACACGAGCAGTACTTC. Its translation: CASSSRYDGHEQYF.

This clonotype was counted at least ten times. The V call is TRBV6-6, the J call TRBJ2-5; D gene unclear. From germline, CDR1 is MNHNY and CDR2 SVGAGI (reference sequence). The CDR3 is 15 amino acids. V lost 2 bases to trimming and J lost 5 bases, with 15 bases between them. The CDR3 coding sequence is TGTGCCAGCAGTTACAGGCGGCAAATAGGGGAGACCCAGTACTTC. It specifies CASSYRRQIGETQYF.

The rearrangement joins TRBV12-3 or TRBV12-4 to TRBJ2-5; 11 nucleotides align to TRBD2. With V trimmed by 8 bases and J by 5 bases, 4 bases remained unmatched. This CDR3 has 13 residues. CDR3 in amino acids: CASGTSGGETQYF. In DNA form, the CDR3 reads TGTGCCAGCGGCACTAGCGGGGGCGAGACCCAGTACTTC.

The J gene is TRBJ2-7, the V gene TRBV14; 7 bases agree with TRBD1. Trimming at V came to 1 base and at J to 0 bases, leaving 3 bases not matched to a gene. The CDR3 spans 15 residues. CDR1 is SGHDN and CDR2 is FVKESK in the germline V gene. CDR3 coding DNA: TGTGCCAGCAGCCAAGCTTACAGGGGCTCCTACGAGCAGTACTTC. This gives the protein CASSQAYRGSYEQYF.

The chain employs TRBV7-8 and TRBJ2-6; the D call may be TRBD1 or TRBD2 (5 bases each). Germline-derived CDR1 and CDR2 are SGHVS and FQNEAQ. V lost 0 bases and J lost 4, with 7 bases in between. The CDR3 spans 15 residues. Here the CDR3 DNA reads TGTGCCAGCAGCTTAGCGGGGGACGGGGCCAACGTCCTGACTTTC. It translates to CASSLAGDGANVLTF.

In this sample, this clonotype turned up many times. The V gene is TRBV5-1, the J gene TRBJ1-1; 8 bases agree with TRBD1. V shed 3 bases and J 4 bases; nucleotides not matched to a gene: 8. Germline V lookup: CDR1 SGHRS, CDR2 YFSETQ. The CDR3 is 15 amino acids. DNA for the CDR3: TGCGCCAGCAGCTCCACTAACACAGGGGGCACTGAAGCTTTCTTT. Encoded protein: CASSSTNTGGTEAFF.

This clonotype was picked up many times. V usage is TRBV11-3 and J usage is TRBJ1-1, with D unclear. The germline V and J ends were trimmed by 4 bases and 5 bases, with 8 bases remaining between them. CDR1 is SGHNT, CDR2 YENEEA, per germline. This CDR3 comprises 12 residues. CDR3 region: CASSWGGTEAFF. The CDR3 DNA follows: TGTGCCAGCAGCTGGGGAGGGACTGAAGCTTTCTTT. Combining the CDR3 with reference TRBV11-3 and TRBJ1-1 gives the whole variable domain EAGVVQSPRYKIIEKKQPVAFWCNPISGHNTLYWYLQNLGQGPELLIRYENEEAVDDSQLPKDRFSAERLKGVDSTLKIQPAELGDSAVYLCASSWGGTEAFFGQGTRLTVV.

A few counts support this clonotype. This chain links TRBV7-8 with TRBJ2-1; 9 nucleotides match TRBD2. The CDR3 has 16 residues. The J segment lost 8 bases and the V segment lost 2 bases, leaving 10 bases of the junction unmatched. Germline assignment: CDR1 SGHVS and CDR2 FQNEAQ. The CDR3 region is CASSLRSGGSVHEQFF. The CDR3 nucleotides read TGTGCCAGCAGCTTAAGAAGCGGGGGGAGCGTCCATGAGCAGTTCTTC.

The chain uses TRBV11-2 and TRBJ2-5, with 7 positions matching TRBD2. CDR1 SGHAT and CDR2 FQNNGV come from the germline V gene. The CDR3 is made up of 14 amino acids. Trimming took 4 bases from V and 2 from J; bases not matched to a gene: 4. The DNA of the CDR3 is TGTGCCAGCAGCTCGGGACTACTACAAGAGACCCAGTACTTC. Protein: CASSSGLLQETQYF.